What follows are 23 T cell receptor beta chains derived from one specimen sequenced in a study of shared clonotypes between healthy human individuals. The repertoire was sequenced with immunoSEQ multiplex PCR; TCRdb's copy has only in-frame clones and lacks some. The sample gives more than 400,000 clones, about 96% of which show up once; 0.05% to 0.08% is in the top ten. Material for sequencing was naive CD4+ T cells sorted from blood. Subset given: CD45RA+ positively selected. These receptors originate from a woman aged 30 to 39 in good health.

The chain has TRBV7-9 and TRBJ2-3; D call uncertain. The CDR3 extends over 16 amino acids. The germline CDR1 and CDR2 sequences are SEHNR and FQNEAQ (reference sequence). Trimming left V 5 bases short and J 0 bases short, with 15 bases between. The chain's CDR3 is CASSPVGAASTDTQYF. CDR3 DNA sequence: TGTGCCAGCAGCCCGGTGGGTGCGGCTAGCACAGATACGCAGTATTTT.

J is TRBJ2-7 and V is TRBV2; TRBD2 might be the D (5 bases). Germline CDR1 reads SNHLY; CDR2 reads FYNNEI. The CDR3 has 11 residues. The CDR3 bases are TGTGCGACGGGGAGCTCCTACGAGCAGTACTTC. Translating it yields CATGSSYEQYF.

The chain is built from TRBV7-2 and TRBJ2-7; D gene unclear. V was pared by 1 base and J by 3 bases, with 10 bases between. Germline V gene data show CDR1 as SGHTA and CDR2 as FQGNSA. CDR3 length equals 14 residues. The CDR3 bases are TGTGCCAGCAGCTTAGTGCTACAGAACTACGAGCAGTACTTC. Its protein is CASSLVLQNYEQYF.

The chain links TRBV5-1 to TRBJ1-2; TRBD1 matches 7 bases. Germline V gene lookup returns CDR1 SGHRS and CDR2 YFSETQ. V was pared by 4 bases and J by 6 bases, with 9 bases of the junction left unmatched. The CDR3 consists of 14 residues. CDR3 amino acids: CASSISTGSNGYTF. CDR3 DNA: TGCGCCAGCAGCATATCGACAGGGTCGAATGGCTACACCTTC.

The chain links TRBV19 to TRBJ1-2; 8 nucleotides align to TRBD1. With V trimmed by 10 bases and J by 1 base, 11 bases remained unmatched. The CDR3 is 15 amino acids. Per germline, CDR1 LNHDA and CDR2 SQIVND (reference sequence). CDR3 sequence: CATNQLGQGNYGYTF. DNA for the CDR3: TGTGCCACCAACCAACTAGGACAGGGTAACTATGGCTACACCTTC.

The chain recombines TRBV5-1 with TRBJ2-1, with 7 bases that match TRBD2. The CDR3 is made up of 14 amino acids. V dropped 7 bases and J dropped 9; count of bases not matched to a gene: 13. The germline CDR1 and CDR2 sequences are SGHRS and YFSETQ. CDR3: CASGRESVPSEQFF. CDR3 DNA sequence: TGCGCCAGCGGGAGGGAGTCGGTACCCAGTGAGCAGTTCTTC.

This chain joins TRBV30 and TRBJ1-3; D call uncertain. Germline V gene data show CDR1 as GTSNPN and CDR2 as SVGIG (reference sequence). Trimming pared 2 bases from V and 1 base from J, leaving 9 bases between. This CDR3 spans 14 amino acids. CDR3 in amino acids: CAWSRGFSGNTIYF. The CDR3 bases are TGTGCCTGGAGTCGCGGGTTTTCTGGAAACACCATATATTTT.

V and J are TRBV6-5 and TRBJ1-2; D is ambiguous. CDR3 length equals 14 residues. From germline, CDR1 is MNHEY and CDR2 SVGAGI. Trimming took off 2 bases at V and 8 bases at J, with 15 bases between the two ends. The CDR3 reads CASSYVRGGGGYTF. CDR3 nucleotides: TGTGCCAGCAGTTACGTCAGAGGCGGAGGGGGCTACACCTTC.

This clone is a singleton in its sample. V gene TRBV9 combines with J gene TRBJ2-5; possible D gene TRBD2, 6 bases. Germline V gene data show CDR1 as SGDLS and CDR2 as YYNGEE. The CDR3 sequence is 14 residues long. Trimming removed 4 bases at V and 1 base at J, with 11 bases between. The CDR3 reads CASSLRGTQETQYF. Written as DNA, the CDR3 is TGTGCCAGCAGCCTCCGGGGGACCCAAGAGACCCAGTACTTC.

In this sample, this clone turned up once. The chain combines TRBV11-2 with TRBJ2-7, with TRBD2 as a possible D gene (5 bases). Germline V gene sequence: CDR1 SGHAT, CDR2 FQNNGV. V was cut by 1 base and J by 7 bases, with 20 bases left in between. The CDR3 length is 16 residues. The CDR3 DNA sequence: TGTGCCAGCAGCTTAGTATCGGCGGTGACTACGTTGGAGCAGTACTTC. Translated, it gives CASSLVSAVTTLEQYF.

V usage is TRBV6-1 and J usage is TRBJ2-7, with D perhaps TRBD2 (6 bases). The germline V gene encodes CDR1 MNHNS and CDR2 SASEGT. The length of the CDR3 is 11 residues. V lost 6 bases and J 7 bases, leaving 10 bases between the germline ends. CDR3 region: CASSNSGEQYF. In nucleotides, the CDR3 is TGTGCCAGCAGCAATAGCGGTGAGCAGTACTTC.

The J gene is TRBJ1-4, the V gene TRBV4-2, with a tentative D call TRBD1 (6 bases). Germline V lookup: CDR1 LGHNA, CDR2 YNFKEQ. V was shortened by 0 bases and J by 4 bases, with 9 bases between the two germline ends. The CDR3 runs to 15 residues. The CDR3 nucleotides are TGTGCCAGCAGCCAAGAGGACAGTCTTAATGAAAAACTGTTTTTT. It translates to CASSQEDSLNEKLFF.

In DNA form, the CDR3 reads TGTGCCAGCAGCCCCCCCGACGCGGGGGTGGGTGGCTACACCTTC. It yields the protein CASSPPDAGVGGYTF. The V and J genes are TRBV7-3 and TRBJ1-2, with D possibly TRBD1 on 5 matching bases. Germline V gene sequence: CDR1 SGHTA, CDR2 FQGTGA. Trimming shortened V by 5 bases and J by 7 bases, and 20 bases separated the two germline ends. CDR3 size: 15 residues.

The genes are TRBV19 and TRBJ2-1; 9 nucleotides line up with TRBD2. Unmatched junction bases numbered 6, after V lost 4 bases and J lost 5 bases. This CDR3 is 15 amino acids long. Germline lookup yields CDR1 LNHDA and CDR2 SQIVND (reference sequence). The CDR3 DNA sequence: TGTGCCAGTAGTAAGCTAGCGGGAATCAACAATGAGCAGTTCTTC. It encodes CASSKLAGINNEQFF. The full variable domain, its missing parts supplied by reference TRBV19 and TRBJ2-1, is DGGITQSPKYLFRKEGQNVTLSCEQNLNHDAMYWYRQDPGQGLRLIYYSQIVNDFQKGDIAEGYSVSREKKESFPLTVTSAQKNPTAFYLCASSKLAGINNEQFFGPGTRLTVL.

The rearrangement links TRBV6-1 to TRBJ1-1; a possible D gene is TRBD1 (5 bases). In germline, CDR1 is MNHNS, CDR2 SASEGT. This CDR3 contains 13 residues. V lost 10 bases and J lost 0, with 12 bases in between. The CDR3: CAIGGGMNTEAFF. As DNA, the CDR3 is TGTGCCATCGGTGGGGGGATGAACACTGAAGCTTTCTTT.

V and J are TRBV2 and TRBJ1-4; D possibly corresponds to TRBD1 (6 bases). CDR1 SNHLY and CDR2 FYNNEI come from the germline V gene. Trimming took 6 bases from V and 5 from J, leaving 13 bases between them. The length of the CDR3 is 14 residues. CDR3 region: CASSGQSKNEKLFF. The CDR3 DNA reads as TGTGCCAGCAGCGGACAGAGCAAAAATGAAAAACTGTTTTTT.

The chain is built from TRBV10-3 and TRBJ2-7; D is unresolved. Germline values: CDR1 ENHRY, CDR2 SYGVKD. There are 15 residues in the CDR3. Trimming stripped 2 bases from V and 0 bases from J, with 11 bases between. The CDR3: CAISERRVSSYEQYF. CDR3 coding DNA: TGTGCCATCAGTGAGAGACGTGTAAGCTCCTACGAGCAGTACTTC.

For the CDR3, the DNA is TGTGCCAGCAGTGATTGGACAGGTAGTTCCTACGAGCAGTACTTC. Translation gives CASSDWTGSSYEQYF. The rearrangement uses TRBV6-1 and TRBJ2-7, with 7 bases matching TRBD1. V dropped 3 bases and J dropped 1; count of bases not matched to a gene: 6. This CDR3 comprises 15 residues. CDR1 is MNHNS, CDR2 SASEGT, per germline.

This CDR3 is CASSFGGRASEQFF. CDR3 coding DNA: TGTGCCAGCAGCTTTGGCGGGAGGGCCAGTGAGCAGTTCTTC. J is TRBJ2-1 and V is TRBV7-2; 9 positions agree with TRBD2. CDR1 is SGHTA, CDR2 FQGNSA, per germline. V shed 3 bases and J 9 bases; nucleotides not matched to a gene: 6. The length of the CDR3 is 14 residues.

The chain couples TRBV4-1 to TRBJ1-2; 9 nucleotides agree with TRBD1. V lost 3 bases, J lost 4 bases, and 6 bases stayed unmatched. Germline-derived CDR1 and CDR2 are MGHRA and YSYEKL. The CDR3 spans 15 residues. The CDR3 nucleotides are TGCGCCAGCAGCCACCAACAGGGGGCCGGCTATGGCTACACCTTC. This gives the protein CASSHQQGAGYGYTF.

This rearrangement joins TRBV5-1 to TRBJ2-3, with TRBD2 matching 9 bases. CDR1 is SGHRS and CDR2 is YFSETQ in the germline V gene. The CDR3 extends over 15 amino acids. The V gene end was trimmed by 2 bases and the J gene end by 3 bases; junction bases not matched to a gene: 4. CDR3 residues: CASSFVSGSTDTQYF. The CDR3 nucleotides read TGCGCCAGCAGCTTCGTTAGCGGGAGTACAGATACGCAGTATTTT.

This clone was recorded only once. V usage is TRBV19 and J usage is TRBJ1-2; D call uncertain. Germline CDR1 LNHDA, CDR2 SQIVND (reference sequence). The CDR3 sequence is 13 residues long. V shed 1 base and J shed 3 bases, with 6 bases lying between them. The CDR3 DNA sequence: TGTGCCAGTAGTATAGCCCGGGACTATGGCTACACCTTC. This codes for CASSIARDYGYTF. Full variable domain (missing parts from reference TRBV19 and TRBJ1-2): DGGITQSPKYLFRKEGQNVTLSCEQNLNHDAMYWYRQDPGQGLRLIYYSQIVNDFQKGDIAEGYSVSREKKESFPLTVTSAQKNPTAFYLCASSIARDYGYTFGSGTRLTVV.

This sequence joins TRBV2 and TRBJ2-7, with a tentative D call TRBD1 (6 bases). V was trimmed by 3 bases and J by 6 bases, leaving 15 bases between them. CDR1 and CDR2 from the germline V gene are SNHLY and FYNNEI. The CDR3 runs to 14 residues. This CDR3 reads CASSDHRVDGEQYF. CDR3 in DNA: TGTGCCAGCAGTGACCACAGGGTGGATGGCGAGCAGTACTTC.